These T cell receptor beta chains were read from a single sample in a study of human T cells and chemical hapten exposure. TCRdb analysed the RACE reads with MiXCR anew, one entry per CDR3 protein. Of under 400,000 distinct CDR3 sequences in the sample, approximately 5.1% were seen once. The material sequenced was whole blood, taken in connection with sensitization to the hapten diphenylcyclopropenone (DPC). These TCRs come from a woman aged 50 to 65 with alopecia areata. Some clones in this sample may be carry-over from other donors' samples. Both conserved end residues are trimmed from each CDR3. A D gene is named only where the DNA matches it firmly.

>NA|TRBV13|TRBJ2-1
ASRLSLGEQF
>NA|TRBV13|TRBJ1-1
ASSLGSKTEAF
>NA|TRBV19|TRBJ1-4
ASSKGAREKLF
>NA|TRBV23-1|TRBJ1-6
ASSLPRLSPLH
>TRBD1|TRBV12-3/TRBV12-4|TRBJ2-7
ASTDRARTYEQY
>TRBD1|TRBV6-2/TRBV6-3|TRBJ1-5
ASSYGQGRSNQPQH
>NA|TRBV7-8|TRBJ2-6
ASSLEYRERANVLT
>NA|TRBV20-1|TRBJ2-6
SARDGRSGANVLT
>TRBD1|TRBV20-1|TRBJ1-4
SARDRVNEKLF
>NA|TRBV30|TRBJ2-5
AWGPGQETQY
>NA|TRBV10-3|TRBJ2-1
AISAGGTGVLF
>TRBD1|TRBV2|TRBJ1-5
ASRPGQANQPQH
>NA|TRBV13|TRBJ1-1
ASSFGRDTEAF
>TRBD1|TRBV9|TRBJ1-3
ASSVGGTDSGNTIY
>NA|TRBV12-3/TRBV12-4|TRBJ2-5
ASSPGTAGGQY
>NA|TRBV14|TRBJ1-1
ASSQDLGDTEAF
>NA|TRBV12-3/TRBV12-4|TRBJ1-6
ASSRDAAASPLH
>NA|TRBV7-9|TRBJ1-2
ASSFFGSTQADGYT
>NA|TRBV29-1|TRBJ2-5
SVDVTETQY
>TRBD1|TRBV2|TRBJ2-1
ASKTGYDEQF
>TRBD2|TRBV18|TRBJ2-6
ASSAPGGSGANVLT
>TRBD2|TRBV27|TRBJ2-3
ASSFGGRGADTQY
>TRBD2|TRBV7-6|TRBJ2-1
ASSLRSSGRGNEQF
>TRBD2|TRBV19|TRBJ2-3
ASSMGTSGGITDTQY
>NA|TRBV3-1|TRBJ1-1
ASSPPRTGTTEAF
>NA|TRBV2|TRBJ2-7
ASSAKGTSYEQY
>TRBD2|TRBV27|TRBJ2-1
ASSVPGLAGGRHNEQF
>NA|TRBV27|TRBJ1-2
ASSHNSYYGYT
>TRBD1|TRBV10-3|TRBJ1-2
AISATGGANGYT
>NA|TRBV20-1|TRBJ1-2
SVPPGNSYGYT
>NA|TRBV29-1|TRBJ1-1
SVRGRISPEAF
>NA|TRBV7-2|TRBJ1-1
ASSLVLEAF
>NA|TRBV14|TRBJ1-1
ASSQHETKESF
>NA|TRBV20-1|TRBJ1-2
SARELWGGDGYT
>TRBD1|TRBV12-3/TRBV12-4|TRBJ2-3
ASSLRDRGLDTQY
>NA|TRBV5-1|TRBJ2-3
ASEGSQGTDTQY
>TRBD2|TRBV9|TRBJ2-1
ASTLSAGGPEEQF
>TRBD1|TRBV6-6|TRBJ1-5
ASSQGGVQGRSQPQH
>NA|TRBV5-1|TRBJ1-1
ASSFMTGAHTEAF
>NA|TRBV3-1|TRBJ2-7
ASSQGVSSSYEQY
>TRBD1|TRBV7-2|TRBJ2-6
ASSLTGGYTGANVLT
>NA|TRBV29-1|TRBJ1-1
SVEFDGREAF
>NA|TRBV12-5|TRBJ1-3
ASAIDIFVSGNTIY
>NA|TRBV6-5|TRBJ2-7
ASSYGGTYEQY
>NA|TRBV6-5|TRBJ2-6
ASTTRQHLSGANVLT
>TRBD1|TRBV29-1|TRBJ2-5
SVGTGGQSETQY
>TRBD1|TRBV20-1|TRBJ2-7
SARDRQQGADEQY